This paragraph reports one T cell receptor (beta chain). In the authors' workflow: Cell counts per sample came from amplifying reference gene primers. Libraries were prepared by immunoSEQ multiplex PCR; TCRdb keeps only in-frame clonotypes and omits some of them. V, J and clone size reflect that table, while D and trimming were determined from the DNA. The sample includes 200,000 to 250,000 clones, approximately 90% seen only once; the top ten take about an eighth. These data originate in a study of blood T cell repertoires in COVID-19. Study as a whole: The United States, Italy and Spain provided the acute and convalescent COVID-19 samples. PBMCs, B-cell-depleted T cells, or T cells were the source of the cDNA or gDNA that made up the material.

The sequencing input was peripheral blood. The sequence was obtained from a woman between 18 and 29 years old who had recovered from COVID-19.

CDR3 region: CASSFPPLYEQYF. The CDR3 nucleotides are TGTGCCAGCAGTTTCCCCCCACTCTACGAGCAGTACTTC. This rearrangement joins TRBV12-3 or TRBV12-4 to TRBJ2-7; no firm D call. V gave up 3 bases and J gave up 3 bases, with 9 bases separating them. CDR3 size: 13 residues.